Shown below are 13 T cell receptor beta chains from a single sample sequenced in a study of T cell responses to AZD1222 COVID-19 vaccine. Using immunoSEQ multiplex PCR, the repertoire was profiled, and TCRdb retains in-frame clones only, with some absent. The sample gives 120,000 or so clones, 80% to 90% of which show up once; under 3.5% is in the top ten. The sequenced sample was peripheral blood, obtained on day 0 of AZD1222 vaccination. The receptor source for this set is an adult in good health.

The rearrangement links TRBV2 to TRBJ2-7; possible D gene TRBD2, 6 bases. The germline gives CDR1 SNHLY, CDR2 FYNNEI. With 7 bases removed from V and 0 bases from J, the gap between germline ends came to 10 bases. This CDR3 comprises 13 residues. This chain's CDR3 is CASNLANSYEQYF. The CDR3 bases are TGTGCCAGCAACCTAGCGAACTCCTACGAGCAGTACTTC.

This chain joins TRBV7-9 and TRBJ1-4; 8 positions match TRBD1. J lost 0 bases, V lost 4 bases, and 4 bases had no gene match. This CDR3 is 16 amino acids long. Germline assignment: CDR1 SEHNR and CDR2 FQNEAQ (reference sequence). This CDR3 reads CASSSGQGPTNEKLFF. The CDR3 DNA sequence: TGTGCCAGCAGCTCCGGACAGGGTCCAACTAATGAAAAACTGTTTTTT.

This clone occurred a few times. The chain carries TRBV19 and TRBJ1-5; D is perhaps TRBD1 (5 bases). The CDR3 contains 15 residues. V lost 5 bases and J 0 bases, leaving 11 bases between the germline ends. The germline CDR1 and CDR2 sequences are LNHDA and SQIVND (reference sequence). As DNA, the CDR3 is TGTGCCAGTAGTCTTTTTGACAGTAGCAATCAGCCCCAGCATTTT. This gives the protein CASSLFDSSNQPQHF.

The CDR3 region has the DNA TGTGCCACCCCGGGAGGCGAGGGGAATCAGCCCCAGCATTTT. Translated, it gives CATPGGEGNQPQHF. The chain employs TRBV27 and TRBJ1-5; D perhaps matches TRBD1 (5 bases). V lost 10 bases, J lost 4 bases, and 17 bases lay in between. CDR1 and CDR2 from the germline V gene are MNHEY and SMNVEV (reference sequence). This CDR3 comprises 14 residues.

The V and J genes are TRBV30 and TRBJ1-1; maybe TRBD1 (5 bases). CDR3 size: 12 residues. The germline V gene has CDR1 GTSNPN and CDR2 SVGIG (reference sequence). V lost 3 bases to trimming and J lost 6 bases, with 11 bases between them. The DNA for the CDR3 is TGTGCCTGGAGACACGGGACGGCTGAAGCTTTCTTT. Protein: CAWRHGTAEAFF.

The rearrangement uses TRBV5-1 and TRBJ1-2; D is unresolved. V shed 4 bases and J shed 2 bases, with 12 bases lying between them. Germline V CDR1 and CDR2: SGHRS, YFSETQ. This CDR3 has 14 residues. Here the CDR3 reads CASSPSRPNYGYTF. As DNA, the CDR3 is TGCGCCAGCAGCCCAAGCCGTCCGAACTATGGCTACACCTTC.

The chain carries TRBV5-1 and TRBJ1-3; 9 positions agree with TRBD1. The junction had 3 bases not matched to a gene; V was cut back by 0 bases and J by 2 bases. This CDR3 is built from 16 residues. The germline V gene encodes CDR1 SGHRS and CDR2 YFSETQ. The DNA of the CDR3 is TGCGCCAGCAGCTTGGCCGGGACAGGGCCTGGAAACACCATATATTTT. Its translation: CASSLAGTGPGNTIYF. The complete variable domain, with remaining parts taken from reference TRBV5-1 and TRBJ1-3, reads KAGVTQTPRYLIKTRGQQVTLSCSPISGHRSVSWYQQTPGQGLQFLFEYFSETQRNKGNFPGRFSGRQFSNSRSEMNVSTLELGDSALYLCASSLAGTGPGNTIYFGEGSWLTVV.

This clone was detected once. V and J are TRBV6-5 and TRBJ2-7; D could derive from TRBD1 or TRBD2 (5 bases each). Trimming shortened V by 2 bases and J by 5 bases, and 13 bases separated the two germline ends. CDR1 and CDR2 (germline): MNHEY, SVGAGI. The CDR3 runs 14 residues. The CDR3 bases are TGTGCCAGCAGTTACACAGAGGGCAGGGACGAGCAGTACTTC. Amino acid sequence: CASSYTEGRDEQYF.

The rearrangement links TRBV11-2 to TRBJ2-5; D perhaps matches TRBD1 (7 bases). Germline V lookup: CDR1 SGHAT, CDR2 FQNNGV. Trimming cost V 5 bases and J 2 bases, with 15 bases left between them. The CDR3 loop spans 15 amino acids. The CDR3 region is CASSGGTVAQETQYF. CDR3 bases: TGTGCCAGCAGCGGGGGGACAGTAGCACAAGAGACCCAGTACTTC.

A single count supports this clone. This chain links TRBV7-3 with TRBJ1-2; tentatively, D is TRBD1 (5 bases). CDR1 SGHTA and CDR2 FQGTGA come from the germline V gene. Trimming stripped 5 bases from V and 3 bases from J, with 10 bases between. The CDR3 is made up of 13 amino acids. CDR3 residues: CASSRSGHYGYTF. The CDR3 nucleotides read TGTGCCAGCAGCCGATCGGGACACTATGGCTACACCTTC.

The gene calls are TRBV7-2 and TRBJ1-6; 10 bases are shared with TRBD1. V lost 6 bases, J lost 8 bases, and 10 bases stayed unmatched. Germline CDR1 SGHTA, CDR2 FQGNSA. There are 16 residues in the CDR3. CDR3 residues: CASRKGQGRSDSPLHF. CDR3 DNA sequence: TGTGCCAGCAGGAAGGGACAGGGGAGGTCGGATTCACCCCTCCACTTT.

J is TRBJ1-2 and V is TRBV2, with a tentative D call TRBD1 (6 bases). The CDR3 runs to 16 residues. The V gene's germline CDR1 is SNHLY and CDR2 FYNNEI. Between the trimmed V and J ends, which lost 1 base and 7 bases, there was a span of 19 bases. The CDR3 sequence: CASSEGTRGGSRGYTF. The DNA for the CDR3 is TGTGCCAGCAGTGAAGGAACGAGGGGGGGCTCTCGTGGCTACACCTTC.

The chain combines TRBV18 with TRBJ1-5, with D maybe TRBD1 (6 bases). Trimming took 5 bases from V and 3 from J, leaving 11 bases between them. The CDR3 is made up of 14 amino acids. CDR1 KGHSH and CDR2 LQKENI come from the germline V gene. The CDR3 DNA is TGTGCCAGCTCAAAGACAGGTATCAATCAGCCCCAGCATTTT. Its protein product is CASSKTGINQPQHF.